Listed below are T cell receptor beta chains from one sample, sequenced in a study of blood T cell repertoires in COVID-19. The protocol was immunoSEQ multiplex PCR, while the TCRdb copy is restricted to in-frame clones and leaves out a portion. The data contain roughly 60,000 clones, about 93% of them singletons. Specimen: peripheral blood. These receptors came from a woman aged 80 or older with active COVID-19. CDR3s include the opening cysteine and the closing phenylalanine or tryptophan. Fields, in order: clone size, V gene, J gene, D gene, CDR3 protein, CDR3 DNA. D genes are given only for firm matches. Clone size is given for some rows only: seen once, a few or many times, or a class if the clone is expanded.

clone size: .; V gene: TRBV21-1; J gene: TRBJ2-4; D gene: .; CDR3 protein: CASSKGTSGGLGAKNIQYF; CDR3 DNA: TGTGCCAGCAGCAAAGGGACTAGCGGGGGCCTCGGAGCCAAAAACATTCAGTACTTC
clone size: .; V gene: TRBV7-9; J gene: TRBJ1-1; D gene: .; CDR3 protein: CASSKTRTEATEAFF; CDR3 DNA: TGTGCCAGCAGCAAAACCAGGACGGAGGCCACTGAAGCTTTCTTT
clone size: .; V gene: TRBV6-5; J gene: TRBJ2-2; D gene: .; CDR3 protein: CASSLLADNTGELFF; CDR3 DNA: TGTGCCAGCAGCCTACTGGCGGATAACACCGGGGAGCTGTTTTTT
clone size: .; V gene: TRBV6-6; J gene: TRBJ1-5; D gene: .; CDR3 protein: CASSTGNQPQHF; CDR3 DNA: TGTGCCAGCAGTACAGGGAATCAGCCCCAGCATTTT
clone size: .; V gene: TRBV6-5; J gene: TRBJ1-1; D gene: .; CDR3 protein: CASALYARNTEAFF; CDR3 DNA: TGTGCCAGCGCTTTGTACGCCAGGAACACTGAAGCTTTCTTT
clone size: .; V gene: TRBV19; J gene: TRBJ2-1; D gene: .; CDR3 protein: CASDSYNEQFF; CDR3 DNA: TGTGCTTCCGACTCATACAATGAGCAGTTCTTC
clone size: few; V gene: TRBV28; J gene: TRBJ2-1; D gene: TRBD2; CDR3 protein: CASRRLAGVGGEQFF; CDR3 DNA: TGTGCCAGCAGAAGGCTAGCGGGGGTAGGCGGTGAGCAGTTCTTC
clone size: .; V gene: TRBV5-4; J gene: TRBJ2-5; D gene: TRBD2; CDR3 protein: CASSLAGSSGRSKTQYF; CDR3 DNA: TGTGCCAGCAGCTTGGCCGGCTCTAGCGGGAGGTCGAAGACCCAGTACTTC
clone size: .; V gene: TRBV2; J gene: TRBJ2-2; D gene: .; CDR3 protein: CASRLQGPNTGELFF; CDR3 DNA: TGTGCCAGCAGGCTACAGGGACCCAACACCGGGGAGCTGTTTTTT
clone size: .; V gene: TRBV5-1; J gene: TRBJ1-2; D gene: TRBD1; CDR3 protein: CASSPGTGPDYGYTF; CDR3 DNA: TGCGCCAGCAGCCCGGGGACAGGGCCGGACTATGGCTACACCTTC
clone size: .; V gene: TRBV28; J gene: TRBJ2-7; D gene: .; CDR3 protein: CASSSHTAGHYEQYF; CDR3 DNA: TGTGCCAGCAGTTCCCACACCGCAGGCCACTACGAGCAGTACTTC
clone size: .; V gene: TRBV15; J gene: TRBJ2-1; D gene: TRBD2; CDR3 protein: CATSRDYQRGAEQFF; CDR3 DNA: TGTGCCACCAGCAGAGATTATCAGCGGGGGGCCGAGCAGTTCTTC
clone size: .; V gene: TRBV5-1; J gene: TRBJ2-5; D gene: TRBD2; CDR3 protein: CASSLLSGGPQETQYF; CDR3 DNA: TGCGCCAGCAGCTTGTTGAGCGGGGGGCCCCAAGAGACCCAGTACTTC
clone size: .; V gene: TRBV5-1; J gene: TRBJ2-1; D gene: TRBD1; CDR3 protein: CASRVPGQGFNEQFF; CDR3 DNA: TGCGCCAGCAGAGTACCGGGACAGGGTTTCAATGAGCAGTTCTTC
clone size: .; V gene: TRBV6-6; J gene: TRBJ2-1; D gene: TRBD2; CDR3 protein: CASTSAGWGYNEQFF; CDR3 DNA: TGTGCCAGCACCTCAGCGGGATGGGGCTACAATGAGCAGTTCTTC
clone size: .; V gene: TRBV5-4; J gene: TRBJ2-1; D gene: .; CDR3 protein: CASSSLLGGGHNEQFF; CDR3 DNA: TGTGCCAGCAGCAGCCTCCTCGGGGGAGGCCACAATGAGCAGTTCTTC
clone size: .; V gene: TRBV4-2; J gene: TRBJ1-2; D gene: TRBD1; CDR3 protein: CASSHPDRATYGYTF; CDR3 DNA: TGTGCCAGCAGCCACCCGGACAGGGCTACTTATGGCTACACCTTC
clone size: .; V gene: TRBV19; J gene: TRBJ2-2; D gene: .; CDR3 protein: CASSSQGAGELFF; CDR3 DNA: TGTGCCAGTAGTTCCCAGGGCGCCGGGGAGCTGTTTTTT
clone size: .; V gene: TRBV19; J gene: TRBJ1-5; D gene: .; CDR3 protein: CASTTRAGVGGQPQHF; CDR3 DNA: TGTGCCAGTACCACCAGGGCGGGGGTAGGCGGTCAGCCCCAGCATTTT
clone size: .; V gene: TRBV7-9; J gene: TRBJ2-3; D gene: .; CDR3 protein: CASSLGQSTDTQYF; CDR3 DNA: TGTGCCAGCAGCCTAGGACAGAGCACAGATACGCAGTATTTT
clone size: .; V gene: TRBV28; J gene: TRBJ2-4; D gene: .; CDR3 protein: CASSFGLAKNIQYF; CDR3 DNA: TGTGCCAGCAGTTTCGGGTTAGCCAAAAACATTCAGTACTTC
clone size: .; V gene: TRBV28; J gene: TRBJ1-5; D gene: TRBD1; CDR3 protein: CASSLGAGGNQPQHF; CDR3 DNA: TGTGCCAGCAGTTTAGGGGCAGGGGGAAATCAGCCCCAGCATTTT
clone size: .; V gene: TRBV11-1; J gene: TRBJ2-5; D gene: .; CDR3 protein: CASSLAGYREETQYF; CDR3 DNA: TGTGCCAGCAGCTTAGCGGGCTATAGAGAAGAGACCCAGTACTTC
clone size: .; V gene: TRBV6-5; J gene: TRBJ1-1; D gene: TRBD1; CDR3 protein: CASKQTGGTEAFF; CDR3 DNA: TGTGCCAGCAAGCAAACAGGGGGCACTGAAGCTTTCTTT
clone size: .; V gene: TRBV19; J gene: TRBJ2-5; D gene: TRBD2; CDR3 protein: CASSIGRSGGETQYF; CDR3 DNA: TGTGCCAGTAGTATAGGACGTTCCGGGGGGGAGACCCAGTACTTC
clone size: .; V gene: TRBV5-1; J gene: TRBJ2-3; D gene: .; CDR3 protein: CASSLGQAGTQYF; CDR3 DNA: TGCGCCAGCAGCTTGGGGCAGGCAGGTACGCAGTATTTT
clone size: .; V gene: TRBV3-1/TRBV3-2; J gene: TRBJ1-1; D gene: TRBD1; CDR3 protein: CASSQRRDSEAFF; CDR3 DNA: TGTGCCAGCAGCCAACGCCGGGACAGCGAAGCTTTCTTT
clone size: .; V gene: TRBV18; J gene: TRBJ1-1; D gene: .; CDR3 protein: CASSPYRAEERAFF; CDR3 DNA: TGTGCCAGCTCACCCTACAGGGCCGAGGAGAGGGCTTTCTTT
clone size: once; V gene: TRBV29-1; J gene: TRBJ2-4; D gene: TRBD2; CDR3 protein: CSVSGRAGKNIQYF; CDR3 DNA: TGCAGCGTAAGCGGGAGGGCAGGCAAAAACATTCAGTACTTC
clone size: few; V gene: TRBV2; J gene: TRBJ2-5; D gene: .; CDR3 protein: CASSRLRDYQETQYF; CDR3 DNA: TGTGCCAGCAGTCGACTCCGGGACTACCAAGAGACCCAGTACTTC